This T cell receptor beta chain was found in a study of blood T cell repertoires in COVID-19. Study information: From T cells, B-cell-depleted T cells, or PBMCs came the material, which was cDNA or gDNA.

This CDR3 spans 12 amino acids. Looked up from germline, CDR1 is MNHEY and CDR2 is SVGAGI. The ends were cut back, 7 bases at V and 0 bases at J, with 4 bases in the middle. Produced via immunoSEQ multiplex PCR; TCRdb's table is partial and in-frame only. The data show 150,000 or so clones, 82% seen once. The sequence came from a human donor with acute or convalescent COVID-19. The donor label of this sample is uncertain. The sequencing sample was made of peripheral blood. The chain has TRBV6-5 and TRBJ2-1; D is uncertain. CDR3 in amino acids: CASTGSYNEQFF. CDR3 DNA sequence: TGTGCCAGCACGGGCTCCTACAATGAGCAGTTCTTC.